This TCR beta chain derives from a study of T-cell reconstitution after alpha-beta-depleted transplantation in children. Whole-study findings and limits: Several hundred graft clones that had expanded were reportedly the source of alpha-beta T cells about two months after transplant. T cells produced anew were the main source of T-cell counts and diversity one year after transplant. TCRbeta diversity was high at day 60 in some patients (a result of surviving recipient T cells and thymic progenitors).

A library of TCRbeta sequences, prepared with unique molecular identifiers, was generated. From the PCR reads, TCRdb called clonotypes with MiXCR, one entry per CDR3 protein. The repertoire holds around 94,000 distinct CDR3 sequences, approximately 5.4% seen once, with roughly 5.5% in the top ten. Note on this clonotype: The antigen is undetermined. The junction shows a germline mismatch at one end, possibly a read error.

The CDR3 is 14 amino acids. Germline V lookup: CDR1 LNHDA, CDR2 SQIVND (reference sequence). V gene TRBV19 combines with J gene TRBJ1-1; no firm D call. This material consisted of PBMCs, mostly from graft donor cells, taken 60 days after TCRalphabeta/CD19-depleted stem cell transplant. The sequence came from a female patient between 2 and 15 years old who had a stem cell transplant for Fanconi anemia, so the T cells may come from the graft donor. The CDR3 DNA reads TGTCCCAGTACCCTTGACGGGGAGAACACTGAAGCTTTCTTT. It yields the protein CPSTLDGENTEAFF.